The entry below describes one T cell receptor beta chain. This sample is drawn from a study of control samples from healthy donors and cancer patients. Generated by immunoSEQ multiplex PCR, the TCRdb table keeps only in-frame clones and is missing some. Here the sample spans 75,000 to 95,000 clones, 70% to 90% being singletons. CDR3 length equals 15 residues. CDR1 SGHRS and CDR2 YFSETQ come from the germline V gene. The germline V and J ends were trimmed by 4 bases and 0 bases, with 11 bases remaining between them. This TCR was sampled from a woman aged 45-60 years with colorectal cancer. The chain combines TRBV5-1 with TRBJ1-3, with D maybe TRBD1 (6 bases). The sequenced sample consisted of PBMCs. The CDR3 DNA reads TGCGCCAGCAGCGTCGGGACATTCTCTGGAAACACCATATATTTT. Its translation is CASSVGTFSGNTIYF.